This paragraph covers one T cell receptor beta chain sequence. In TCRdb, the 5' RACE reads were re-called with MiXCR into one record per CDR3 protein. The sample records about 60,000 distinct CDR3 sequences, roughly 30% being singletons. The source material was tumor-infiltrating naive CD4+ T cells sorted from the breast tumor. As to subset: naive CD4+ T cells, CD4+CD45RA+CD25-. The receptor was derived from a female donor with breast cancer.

The CDR3 bases are TGCAGTGGGAATCGAGACCAACTTGGCTACACCTTC. Protein: CSGNRDQLGYTF. The chain carries TRBV20-1 and TRBJ1-2, with D hard to call. V was pared by 7 bases and J by 7 bases, with 16 bases between. The CDR3 runs to 12 residues. Germline V gene data show CDR1 as DFQATT and CDR2 as SNEGSKA (reference sequence).